The 25 T cell receptor beta chains reported below all come from one sample, sequenced in a study of T cells in Graves' hyperthyroidism and ophthalmopathy. Using RNA transcripts as the source, TCR beta CDR3 regions were amplified. HTBI primers were used for first-round RT-PCR of the TCR CDR3. TCRdb itself ran the multiplex PCR reads through MiXCR, one entry per CDR3 protein. Among about 290,000 distinct CDR3 sequences listed, roughly 13% were seen once. Specimen: blood. The receptors stem from a woman aged 35 to 49 with Graves' hyperthyroidism.

This chain joins TRBV14 and TRBJ2-7; 14 nucleotides agree with TRBD2. Trimming took 4 bases from V and 9 from J; bases not matched to a gene: 8. Germline V lookup: CDR1 SGHDN, CDR2 FVKESK. This CDR3 spans 15 amino acids. CDR3 DNA: TGTGCCAGCAGCCGAATGACTAGCGGGAGGGCCCGGCAGTACTTC. This sequence encodes CASSRMTSGRARQYF.

Many counts were recorded for this clonotype. V usage is TRBV10-3 and J usage is TRBJ2-3, with D perhaps given as TRBD1 or TRBD2 (7 bases each). This CDR3 is 13 amino acids long. Germline V lookup: CDR1 ENHRY, CDR2 SYGVKD. Trimming left V 11 bases short and J 2 bases short, with 14 bases between. CDR3 protein: CAAQGGATDTQYF. Here the CDR3 DNA reads TGTGCCGCGCAGGGGGGGGCCACAGATACGCAGTATTTT.

This clonotype was detected many times. The rearrangement uses TRBV10-3 and TRBJ1-2; 7 bases map to TRBD1. CDR1 is ENHRY and CDR2 is SYGVKD in the germline V gene. The CDR3 length is 14 residues. V gave up 4 bases and J gave up 2 bases; unmatched junction bases: 4. CDR3 protein: CAISAYRGNYGYTF. CDR3 DNA sequence: TGTGCCATCAGTGCCTACAGGGGAAACTATGGCTACACCTTC.

This chain uses TRBV2 with TRBJ2-3; D is tentatively TRBD1 or TRBD2 (6 bases each). CDR1 and CDR2 (germline): SNHLY, FYNNEI. CDR3 length equals 15 residues. Trimming shortened V by 8 bases and J by 4 bases, and 19 bases separated the two germline ends. In DNA form, the CDR3 reads TGTGCCAGCCCCGAAGGTGGGGGGCGGGCAGATACGCAGTATTTT. Translation: CASPEGGGRADTQYF. Full variable domain (missing parts from reference TRBV2 and TRBJ2-3): EPEVTQTPSHQVTQMGQEVILRCVPISNHLYFYWYRQILGQKVEFLVSFYNNEISEKSEIFDDQFSVERPDGSNFTLKIRSTKLEDSAMYFCASPEGGGRADTQYFGPGTRLTVL.

This clonotype came up a few times. A read error may explain this, as a much larger clone is one base away. The chain combines TRBV7-2 with TRBJ1-1, with TRBD1 identical over 8 bases. The CDR3 is 14 amino acids. Per the germline V gene, CDR1 is SGHTA and CDR2 is FQGNSA. The CDR3 sequence is CASSLGQANTETFF. The CDR3 region has the DNA TGTGCCAGCAGCCTGGGACAGGCGAACACTGAAACTTTCTTT.

J is TRBJ1-4 and V is TRBV10-3, with 7 bases identical to TRBD1. This CDR3 contains 17 residues. Germline loops: CDR1 ENHRY, CDR2 SYGVKD. The trim removed 3 bases at V and 3 bases at J, leaving 10 bases unmatched. The CDR3: CAISERNMQGANEKLFF. For the CDR3, the DNA is TGTGCCATCAGTGAACGCAACATGCAGGGGGCTAATGAAAAACTGTTTTTT.

This clonotype has ten or more counts. The V and J genes are TRBV6-1 and TRBJ1-1, with a possible D match to TRBD1 (6 bases). This CDR3 has 14 residues. Germline CDR1 and CDR2: MNHNS and SASEGT. The ends were cut back, 5 bases at V and 4 bases at J, with 14 bases in the middle. CDR3 protein: CASSFNRESTEAFF. The CDR3 coding sequence is TGTGCCAGCAGTTTCAACAGGGAGAGCACTGAAGCTTTCTTT.

This clonotype was observed many times. The chain is built from TRBV6-2 or TRBV6-3 and TRBJ2-7; 12 bases line up with TRBD2. From germline, CDR1 is MNHEY and CDR2 SVGEGT. The CDR3 is 18 residues long. The trim removed 6 bases at V and 0 bases at J, leaving 12 bases unmatched. The CDR3 DNA reads as TGTGCCAGCAGCTACGACGGGCTAGCGGGAGGGAGCTCCTACGAGCAGTACTTC. This gives the protein CASSYDGLAGGSSYEQYF.

This clonotype was detected only a few times. The rearrangement uses TRBV6-1 and TRBJ1-2; TRBD1 matches at 8 bases. The CDR3 length is 13 residues. Trimming cost V 6 bases and J 10 bases; bases outside gene matches: 10. Germline CDR1 MNHNS, CDR2 SASEGT. The CDR3 sequence: CASRFGQGPDYTF. As DNA, the CDR3 is TGTGCCAGCAGATTTGGACAGGGCCCTGACTACACCTTC.

This clonotype has more than one count but fewer than ten. The DNA of the CDR3 is TGTGCCATCCGACAGGGATCGACGGAGACCCAGTACTTC. It codes for CAIRQGSTETQYF. The chain carries TRBV7-9 and TRBJ2-5; 7 bases fit TRBD1. V lost 10 bases, J lost 5 bases, and 10 bases stayed unmatched. The CDR3 is 13 amino acids. Germline CDR1 reads SEHNR; CDR2 reads FQNEAQ (reference sequence). Complete variable domain (other parts from reference TRBV7-9 and TRBJ2-5): DTGVSQNPRHKITKRGQNVTFRCDPISEHNRLYWYRQTLGQGPEFLTYFQNEAQLEKSRLLSDRFSAERPKGSFSTLEIQRTEQGDSAMYLCAIRQGSTETQYFGPGTRLLVL.

The chain has TRBV7-8 and TRBJ2-7, with 9 positions matching TRBD1. The CDR3 contains 13 residues. J was trimmed by 0 bases and V by 10 bases; bases with no gene match: 4. Germline V gene data show CDR1 as SGHVS and CDR2 as FQNEAQ. The CDR3 loop reads CATDRGDSYEQYF. Written as DNA, the CDR3 is TGTGCCACCGACAGGGGGGACTCCTACGAGCAGTACTTC.

V is TRBV10-1 and J is TRBJ2-7; possibly TRBD1 or TRBD2 for D (5 bases each). The CDR3 extends over 12 amino acids. The germline V gene has CDR1 WNHNN and CDR2 SYGVQD (reference sequence). V gave up 3 bases and J gave up 5 bases, with 8 bases separating them. The CDR3 loop reads CASSEGTNEQYF. Here the CDR3 DNA reads TGCGCCAGCAGTGAAGGGACCAACGAGCAGTACTTC.

This clonotype was seen many times. The chain uses TRBV2 and TRBJ2-2; 8 bases agree with TRBD2. The V gene's germline CDR1 is SNHLY and CDR2 FYNNEI. The V and J ends lost 6 bases and 6 bases, in that order; junction bases with no gene match: 0. The CDR3 loop spans 12 amino acids. In nucleotides, the CDR3 is TGTGCCAGCAGGGGACTAGCCGGGGAGCTGTTTTTT. Protein product: CASRGLAGELFF.

This clonotype occurred many times. V is TRBV6-1 and J is TRBJ2-7; D not certain. Trimming removed 1 base from V and 7 bases from J, with 11 bases in between. The CDR3 length is 13 residues. CDR1 and CDR2 (germline): MNHNS, SASEGT. The CDR3 sequence: CASSEVDAREQYF. Here the CDR3 DNA reads TGTGCCAGCAGTGAAGTAGACGCGAGGGAGCAGTACTTC.

This clonotype was detected many times. The J gene is TRBJ2-4, the V gene TRBV20-1; 8 nucleotides agree with TRBD2. Trimming took 6 bases from V and 3 from J; bases not matched to a gene: 7. Per the germline V gene, CDR1 is DFQATT and CDR2 is SNEGSKA (reference sequence). The CDR3 sequence is 14 residues long. The CDR3 nucleotides read TGCAGTGCCAACGCGGGAGGCAGCAAAAACATTCAGTACTTC. It codes for CSANAGGSKNIQYF.

Many counts were recorded for this clonotype. V usage is TRBV5-1 and J usage is TRBJ2-1; D is unresolved. The CDR3 totals 16 residues. The germline V gene has CDR1 SGHRS and CDR2 YFSETQ. V lost 0 bases and J lost 0, with 10 bases in between. CDR3 region: CASSLDGASSYNEQFF. For the CDR3, the DNA is TGCGCCAGCAGCTTGGACGGCGCGAGCTCCTACAATGAGCAGTTCTTC.

This clonotype has ten or more counts. The J gene is TRBJ1-1, the V gene TRBV29-1; weak D call: TRBD1 (5 bases). The V gene's germline CDR1 is SQVTM and CDR2 ANQGSEA. The CDR3 sequence is 14 residues long. The V end was cut by 7 bases, the J end by 7 bases, with 22 bases between. The CDR3 loop reads CSAVGGRRDLEAFF. The CDR3 DNA follows: TGCAGCGCGGTGGGGGGTAGACGGGACCTTGAAGCTTTCTTT.

The V gene is TRBV29-1, the J gene TRBJ2-7, with D possibly called TRBD1 or TRBD2 (5 bases each). Germline V gene data show CDR1 as SQVTM and CDR2 as ANQGSEA. The germline V and J ends were trimmed by 4 bases and 3 bases, with 13 bases remaining between them. CDR3 length: 13 amino acids. CDR3 residues: CSVVRGANYEQYF. In DNA form, the CDR3 reads TGCAGCGTTGTAAGAGGGGCTAACTACGAGCAGTACTTC.

This clonotype was picked up many times. The rearrangement links TRBV6-1 to TRBJ1-2; TRBD1 matches 10 bases. The trim removed 6 bases at V and 8 bases at J, leaving 9 bases unmatched. The germline gives CDR1 MNHNS, CDR2 SASEGT. This CDR3 has 14 residues. The CDR3 nucleotides are TGTGCCAGCAGCTCCCGACAGGGGGCATGGGGCTACACCTTC. It specifies CASSSRQGAWGYTF.

This clonotype appeared many times. The gene calls are TRBV28 and TRBJ2-7, with D tentatively TRBD1 (6 bases). CDR1 MDHEN and CDR2 SYDVKM come from the germline V gene. Trimming stripped 6 bases from V and 0 bases from J, with 18 bases between. The CDR3 totals 16 residues. As DNA, the CDR3 is TGTGCCAGCAGGTCCCGATATCAGGGGCTCTCCTACGAGCAGTACTTC. Its translation: CASRSRYQGLSYEQYF. Supplemented by reference TRBV28 and TRBJ2-7, the full variable domain reads DVKVTQSSRYLVKRTGEKVFLECVQDMDHENMFWYRQDPGLGLRLIYFSYDVKMKEKGDIPEGYSVSREKKERFSLILESASTNQTSMYLCASRSRYQGLSYEQYFGPGTRLTVT.

This clonotype was seen many times. The rearrangement links TRBV7-2 to TRBJ2-3; TRBD2 agrees at 8 bases. V trimming: 5 bases; J trimming: 0 bases; junction bases outside the gene matches: 7. This CDR3 has 16 amino acids. Germline loops: CDR1 SGHTA, CDR2 FQGNSA. The CDR3 DNA reads TGTGCCAGCAGCCCACTAGCGGACAGTAGCACAGATACGCAGTATTTT. Its translation is CASSPLADSSTDTQYF.

The table lists this clonotype with many counts. The gene calls are TRBV6-1 and TRBJ2-7, with 10 bases that match TRBD1. The CDR3 consists of 14 residues. V was clipped by 7 bases and J by 4 bases; unmatched bases: 7. Germline V gene data show CDR1 as MNHNS and CDR2 as SASEGT. In nucleotides, the CDR3 is TGTGCCAGCAAGCAGGGACAGGGGACTTACGAGCAGTACTTC. Protein product: CASKQGQGTYEQYF.

In this sample, this clonotype turned up many times. This chain joins TRBV10-3 and TRBJ2-7, with 13 bases identical to TRBD2. This CDR3 region has 14 residues. CDR1 is ENHRY, CDR2 SYGVKD, per germline. The trim removed 6 bases at V and 6 bases at J, leaving 5 bases unmatched. The CDR3 nucleotides are TGTGCCATCAGAGGACTAGCGGGAGAGGGCGAGCAGTACTTC. This codes for CAIRGLAGEGEQYF.

In this sample, this clonotype turned up many times. V gene TRBV2 combines with J gene TRBJ2-7; D remains ambiguous. With 5 bases removed from V and 5 bases from J, the gap between germline ends came to 7 bases. The CDR3 spans 11 residues. Germline CDR1 is SNHLY and CDR2 is FYNNEI. CDR3 nucleotide sequence: TGTGCCAGCAGTATGATGAACGAGCAGTACTTC. Amino acid sequence: CASSMMNEQYF.

This clonotype was detected ten times or more. The V call is TRBV20-1, the J call TRBJ2-1, with D unclear. The V gene's germline CDR1 is DFQATT and CDR2 SNEGSKA (reference sequence). The V gene lost 5 bases and the J gene lost 4 bases, with 6 bases spanning the gap. CDR3 length equals 11 residues. The CDR3 region has the DNA TGCAGTGCTCTGGATTACAATGAGCAGTTCTTC. It translates to CSALDYNEQFF.